A selection of T cell receptor beta chains follows, all from one sample in a study of shared clonotypes between healthy human individuals. Produced via immunoSEQ multiplex PCR; TCRdb's table is partial and in-frame only. The sample includes about 2.2 million clones, about 93% of them seen just once. The sequenced sample was naive CD8+ T cells from PBMCs. These receptors all come from a man aged 18-30 years in good health. Some clones in this sample may be carry-over from other donors' samples. Each CDR3 is given with its conserved first and last residue. D genes are given only for firm matches. Clone size is given for some rows only: seen once, a few or many times, or a class if the clone is expanded.

DNA,CDR3,size,D,J,V
TGTGCCAGCAGTTACGACCGGGGGTCGAACACTGAAGCTTTCTTT,CASSYDRGSNTEAFF,-,-,TRBJ1-1,TRBV6-6
TGTGCCAGCAGTTTTGTATTTTTTGGGCAGCCGAACACTGAAGCTTTCTTT,CASSFVFFGQPNTEAFF,once,-,TRBJ1-1,TRBV27
TGTGCCAGTAGTATAGTTAACGACCGCGAGCAGTTCTTC,CASSIVNDREQFF,once,-,TRBJ2-1,TRBV19
TGTGCCAGCAGATCCAGCGGGAGGGCCTCTCTAGGCGGTGAGCAGTTCTTC,CASRSSGRASLGGEQFF,once,TRBD2,TRBJ2-1,TRBV11-2
TGTGCCAGCAGCGGAAACGAGGGCGGGAGTCACTACAATGAGCAGTTCTTC,CASSGNEGGSHYNEQFF,once,TRBD2,TRBJ2-1,TRBV9
TGTGCCAGTAGTATTTGGTATGAAGCTTTCTTT,CASSIWYEAFF,once,-,TRBJ1-1,TRBV19
TGTGCCAGCAGCCAAGAGGGAGTCTGGGGCACAGATACGCAGTATTTT,CASSQEGVWGTDTQYF,-,-,TRBJ2-3,TRBV4-2
TGCGCCAGCAAGGAGGGAAACCGGTTCGAGCAGTACTTC,CASKEGNRFEQYF,-,-,TRBJ2-7,TRBV5-1
TGTGCCAGCAGCAGGAAGGTACATTACTATGAGCAGTTCTTC,CASSRKVHYYEQFF,-,-,TRBJ2-1,TRBV21-1
TGTGCCAGCAGTCCCGGAACAGGGATAGATGAAAAACTGTTTTTT,CASSPGTGIDEKLFF,-,-,TRBJ1-4,TRBV28
TGTGCCAGCAGCATCCCTGACAGATTCGCGGTCACCGGGGAGCTGTTTTTT,CASSIPDRFAVTGELFF,-,-,TRBJ2-2,TRBV12-1
TGTGCCAGCAGATTACTAGCGGGAGTAGGAGAGACCCAGTACTTC,CASRLLAGVGETQYF,-,TRBD2,TRBJ2-5,TRBV11-2
TGTGCCAGCAGCTTAACTAGCGGCTACGAGCAGTACTTC,CASSLTSGYEQYF,-,TRBD2,TRBJ2-7,TRBV7-6
TGTGCCAGCAGTCCCCGTGGGTCATCCACAGATACGCAGTATTTT,CASSPRGSSTDTQYF,-,-,TRBJ2-3,TRBV27
TGTGCCAGCAGTGAATCTGACAGGTCTAATGAGCAGTTCTTC,CASSESDRSNEQFF,-,-,TRBJ2-1,TRBV2
TGTGCCAGCAGTTTGGAGGACATAGAAGGGGAGCTGTTTTTT,CASSLEDIEGELFF,-,-,TRBJ2-2,TRBV28
TGCGCCAGCAGCCCGGACAGGGGGGATCAGCCCCAGCATTTT,CASSPDRGDQPQHF,-,TRBD1,TRBJ1-5,TRBV4-1
TGTGCCAGCAGCTCCCGTGGGGAGGGCACCTTGAACTATGGCTACACCTTC,CASSSRGEGTLNYGYTF,-,-,TRBJ1-2,TRBV13
TGTGCCAGCAGCGTAAATGAGAGGGTAAGGAACGAGCAGTACTTC,CASSVNERVRNEQYF,-,-,TRBJ2-7,TRBV9
TGTGCCAGCAGCTTTTCTTCGGGAGGGAAGCCCGAGCAGTACTTC,CASSFSSGGKPEQYF,-,TRBD2,TRBJ2-7,TRBV5-4
TGTGCCAGCAGCTTATTCGGGGGCGGGACCAAAAACATTCAGTACTTC,CASSLFGGGTKNIQYF,-,-,TRBJ2-4,TRBV11-2
TGTGCCAGCAGCGTAGCGGGCCAGAGACCCACAGATACGCAGTATTTT,CASSVAGQRPTDTQYF,-,-,TRBJ2-3,TRBV9
TGCAGCGCCGGGACAGGAGCCTACGAGCAGTACTTC,CSAGTGAYEQYF,-,TRBD1,TRBJ2-7,TRBV29-1
TGTGCCTGGAGTGTGGGACTAGCGGGAGGTGGGGATACGCAGTATTTT,CAWSVGLAGGGDTQYF,-,TRBD2,TRBJ2-3,TRBV30
TGCGCCAGCAGCTTCACGGGGATCGGGGAGCAGTACTTC,CASSFTGIGEQYF,few,-,TRBJ2-7,TRBV5-1